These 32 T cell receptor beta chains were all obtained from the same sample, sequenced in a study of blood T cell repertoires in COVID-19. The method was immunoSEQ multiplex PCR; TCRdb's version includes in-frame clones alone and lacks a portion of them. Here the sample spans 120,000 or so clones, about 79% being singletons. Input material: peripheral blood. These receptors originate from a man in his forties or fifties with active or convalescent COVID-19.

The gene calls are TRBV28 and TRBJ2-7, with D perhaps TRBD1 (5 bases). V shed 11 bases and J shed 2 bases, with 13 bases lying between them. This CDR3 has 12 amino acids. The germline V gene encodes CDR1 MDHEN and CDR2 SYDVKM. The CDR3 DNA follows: TGTGCCTCCGGTAAGGACACCTACGAGCAGTACTTC. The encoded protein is CASGKDTYEQYF.

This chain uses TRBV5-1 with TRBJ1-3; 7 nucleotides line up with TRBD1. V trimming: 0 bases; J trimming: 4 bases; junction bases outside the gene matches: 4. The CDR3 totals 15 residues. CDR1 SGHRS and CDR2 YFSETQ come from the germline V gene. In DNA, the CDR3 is TGCGCCAGCAGCTTGGATCAGGGGGAAGGAAACACCATATATTTT. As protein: CASSLDQGEGNTIYF.

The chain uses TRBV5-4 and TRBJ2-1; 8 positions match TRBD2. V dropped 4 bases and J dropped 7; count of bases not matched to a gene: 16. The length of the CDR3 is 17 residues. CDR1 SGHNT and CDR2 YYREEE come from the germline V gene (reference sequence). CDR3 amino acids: CASSPGSSGPPGNEQFF. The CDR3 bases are TGTGCCAGCAGCCCAGGATCTAGCGGGCCCCCCGGGAATGAGCAGTTCTTC.

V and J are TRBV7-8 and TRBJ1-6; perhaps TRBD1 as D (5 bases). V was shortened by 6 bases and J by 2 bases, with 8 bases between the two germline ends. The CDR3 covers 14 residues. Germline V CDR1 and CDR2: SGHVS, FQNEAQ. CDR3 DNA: TGTGCCAGCAGGGCGGGGCCCTATAATTCACCCCTCCACTTT. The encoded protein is CASRAGPYNSPLHF.

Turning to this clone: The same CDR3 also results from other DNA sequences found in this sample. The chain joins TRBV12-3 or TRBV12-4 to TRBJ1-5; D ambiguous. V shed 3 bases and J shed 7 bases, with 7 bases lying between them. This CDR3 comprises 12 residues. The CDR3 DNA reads TGTGCCAGCAGTTTCGGAGGACAGCCCCAGCATTTT. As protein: CASSFGGQPQHF.

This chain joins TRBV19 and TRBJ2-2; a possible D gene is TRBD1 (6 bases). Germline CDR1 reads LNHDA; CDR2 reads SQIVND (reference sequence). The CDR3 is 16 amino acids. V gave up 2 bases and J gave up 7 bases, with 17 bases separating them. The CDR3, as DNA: TGTGCCAGTAGTATATCCCAGGGGAGAGTTATCGGGGAGCTGTTTTTT. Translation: CASSISQGRVIGELFF.

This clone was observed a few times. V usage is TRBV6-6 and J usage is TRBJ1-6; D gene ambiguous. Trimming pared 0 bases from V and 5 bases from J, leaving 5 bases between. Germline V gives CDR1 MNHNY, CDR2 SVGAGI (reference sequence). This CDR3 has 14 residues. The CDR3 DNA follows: TGTGCCAGCAGTTACTCGGAGGATAATTCACCCCTCCACTTT. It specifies CASSYSEDNSPLHF.

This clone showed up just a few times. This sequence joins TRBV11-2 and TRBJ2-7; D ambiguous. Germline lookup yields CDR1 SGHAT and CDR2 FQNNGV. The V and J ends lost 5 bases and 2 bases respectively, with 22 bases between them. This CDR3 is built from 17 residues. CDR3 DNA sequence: TGTGCCAGCAGCCCGTCAGGTTTTATCGCCTCTCCCTACGAGCAGTACTTC. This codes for CASSPSGFIASPYEQYF.

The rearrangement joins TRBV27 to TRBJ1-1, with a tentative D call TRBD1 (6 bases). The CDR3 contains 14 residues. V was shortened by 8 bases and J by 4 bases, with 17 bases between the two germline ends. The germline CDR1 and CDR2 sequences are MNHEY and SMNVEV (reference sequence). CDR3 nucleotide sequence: TGTGCCAGCCGAAACCTGCAGGGGACCACTGAAGCTTTCTTT. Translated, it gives CASRNLQGTTEAFF.

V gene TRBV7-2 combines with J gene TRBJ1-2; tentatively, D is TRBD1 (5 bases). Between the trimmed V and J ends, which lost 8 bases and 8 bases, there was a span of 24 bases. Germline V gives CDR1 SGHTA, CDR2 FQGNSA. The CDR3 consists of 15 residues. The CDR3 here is CASGSLRRGRDGYTF. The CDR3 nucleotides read TGTGCCAGCGGATCCCTCCGGCGGGGTCGGGACGGCTACACCTTC.

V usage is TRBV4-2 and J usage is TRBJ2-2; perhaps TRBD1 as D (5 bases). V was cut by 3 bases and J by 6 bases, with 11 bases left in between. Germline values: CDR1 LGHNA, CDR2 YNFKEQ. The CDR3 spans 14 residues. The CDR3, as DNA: TGTGCCAGCAGCCAGGGCAGGGCAGCCGGGGAGCTGTTTTTT. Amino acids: CASSQGRAAGELFF.

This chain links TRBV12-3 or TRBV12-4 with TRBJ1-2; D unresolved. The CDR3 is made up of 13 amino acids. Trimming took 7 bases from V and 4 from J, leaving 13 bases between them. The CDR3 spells CASMGRVPYGYTF. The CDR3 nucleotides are TGTGCCAGCATGGGCAGAGTCCCCTATGGCTACACCTTC.

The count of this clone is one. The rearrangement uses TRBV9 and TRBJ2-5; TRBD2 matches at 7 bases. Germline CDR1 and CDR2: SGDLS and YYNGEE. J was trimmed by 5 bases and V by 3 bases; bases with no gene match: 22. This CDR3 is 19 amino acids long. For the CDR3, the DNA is TGTGCCAGCAGCGCGAATCGGGGAGGGTATGGTGAGGAGCAGGAGACCCAGTACTTC. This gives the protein CASSANRGGYGEEQETQYF.

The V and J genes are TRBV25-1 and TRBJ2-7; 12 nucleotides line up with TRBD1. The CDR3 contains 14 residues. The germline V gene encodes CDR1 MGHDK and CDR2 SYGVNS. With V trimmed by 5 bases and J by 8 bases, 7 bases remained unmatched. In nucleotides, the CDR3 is TGTGCCAGCAGTATGGGACAGGGGGCCTTCAAGCAGTACTTC. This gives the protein CASSMGQGAFKQYF.

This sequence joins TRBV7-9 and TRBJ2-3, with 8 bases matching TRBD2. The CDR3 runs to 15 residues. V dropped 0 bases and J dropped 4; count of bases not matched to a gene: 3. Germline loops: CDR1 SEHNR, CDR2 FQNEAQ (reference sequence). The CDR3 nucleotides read TGTGCCAGCAGCTTAGCGAACGGGGGGGCAGATACGCAGTATTTT. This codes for CASSLANGGADTQYF.

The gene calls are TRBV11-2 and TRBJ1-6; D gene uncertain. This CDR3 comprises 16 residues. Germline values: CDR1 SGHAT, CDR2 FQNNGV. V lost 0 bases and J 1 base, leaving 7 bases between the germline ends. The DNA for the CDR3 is TGTGCCAGCAGCTTAGAGGCGGGATCCTATAATTCACCCCTCCACTTT. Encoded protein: CASSLEAGSYNSPLHF.

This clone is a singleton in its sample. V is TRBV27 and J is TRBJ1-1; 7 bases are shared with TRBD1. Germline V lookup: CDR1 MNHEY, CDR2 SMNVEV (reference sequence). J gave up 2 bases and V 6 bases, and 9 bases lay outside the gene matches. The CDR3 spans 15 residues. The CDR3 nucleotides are TGTGCCAGCAGGGGACCGGGACAGCTCAACACTGAAGCTTTCTTT. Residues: CASRGPGQLNTEAFF.

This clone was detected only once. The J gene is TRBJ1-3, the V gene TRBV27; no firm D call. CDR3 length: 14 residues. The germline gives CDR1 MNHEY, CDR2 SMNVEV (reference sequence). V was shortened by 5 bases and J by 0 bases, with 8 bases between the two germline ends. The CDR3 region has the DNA TGTGCCAGCAGTCCACACCTCTCTGGAAACACCATATATTTT. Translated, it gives CASSPHLSGNTIYF.

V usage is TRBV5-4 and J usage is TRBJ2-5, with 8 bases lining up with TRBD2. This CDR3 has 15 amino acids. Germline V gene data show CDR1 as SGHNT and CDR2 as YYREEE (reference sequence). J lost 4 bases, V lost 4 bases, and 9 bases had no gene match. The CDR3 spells CASSLGGGEGETQYF. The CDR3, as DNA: TGTGCCAGCAGCCTCGGGGGGGGCGAAGGAGAGACCCAGTACTTC. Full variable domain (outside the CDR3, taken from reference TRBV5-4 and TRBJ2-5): ETGVTQSPTHLIKTRGQQVTLRCSSQSGHNTVSWYQQALGQGPQFIFQYYREEENGRGNFPPRFSGLQFPNYSSELNVNALELDDSALYLCASSLGGGEGETQYFGPGTRLLVL.

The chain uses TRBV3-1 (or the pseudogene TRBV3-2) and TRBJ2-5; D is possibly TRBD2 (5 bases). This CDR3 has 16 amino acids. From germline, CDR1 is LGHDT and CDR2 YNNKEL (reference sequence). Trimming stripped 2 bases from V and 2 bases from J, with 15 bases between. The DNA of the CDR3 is TGTGCCAGCAGCCAAACCGGACTCGTAGGGCAAGAGACCCAGTACTTC. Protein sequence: CASSQTGLVGQETQYF.

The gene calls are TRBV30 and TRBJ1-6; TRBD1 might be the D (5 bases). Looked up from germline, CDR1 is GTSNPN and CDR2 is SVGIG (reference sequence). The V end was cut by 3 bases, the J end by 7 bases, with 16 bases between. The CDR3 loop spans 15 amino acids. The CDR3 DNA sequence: TGTGCCTGGAGCGAGGGGCTTCGGGGGAATTCACCCCTCCACTTT. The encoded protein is CAWSEGLRGNSPLHF.

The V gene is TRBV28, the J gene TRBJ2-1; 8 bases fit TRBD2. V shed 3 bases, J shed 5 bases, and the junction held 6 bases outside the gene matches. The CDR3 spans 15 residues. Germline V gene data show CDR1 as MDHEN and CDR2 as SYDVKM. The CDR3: CASSLDLAGNNEQFF. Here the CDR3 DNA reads TGTGCCAGCAGTTTGGATTTAGCGGGAAACAATGAGCAGTTCTTC.

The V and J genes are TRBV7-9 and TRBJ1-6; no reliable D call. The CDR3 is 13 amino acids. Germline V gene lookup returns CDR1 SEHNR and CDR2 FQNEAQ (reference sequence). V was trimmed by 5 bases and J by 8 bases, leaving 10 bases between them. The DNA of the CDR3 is TGTGCCAGCAGCCGTCGGGAGGATTCACCCCTCCACTTT. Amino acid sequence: CASSRREDSPLHF.

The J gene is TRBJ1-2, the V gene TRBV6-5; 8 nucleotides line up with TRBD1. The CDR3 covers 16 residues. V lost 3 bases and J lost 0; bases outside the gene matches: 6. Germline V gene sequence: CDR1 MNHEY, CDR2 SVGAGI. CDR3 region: CASSYSRTGSNYGYTF. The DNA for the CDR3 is TGTGCCAGCAGTTATTCCCGGACAGGGTCTAACTATGGCTACACCTTC.

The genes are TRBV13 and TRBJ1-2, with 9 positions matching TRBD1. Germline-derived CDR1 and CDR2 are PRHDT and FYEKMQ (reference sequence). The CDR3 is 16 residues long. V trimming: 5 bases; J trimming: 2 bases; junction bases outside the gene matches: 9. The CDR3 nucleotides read TGTGCCAGCAGCCAAAAATTGGGGACAGGGAACTATGGCTACACCTTC. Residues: CASSQKLGTGNYGYTF. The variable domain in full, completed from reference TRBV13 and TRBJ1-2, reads AAGVIQSPRHLIKEKRETATLKCYPIPRHDTVYWYQQGPGQDPQFLISFYEKMQSDKGSIPDRFSAQQFSDYHSELNMSSLELGDSALYFCASSQKLGTGNYGYTFGSGTRLTVV.

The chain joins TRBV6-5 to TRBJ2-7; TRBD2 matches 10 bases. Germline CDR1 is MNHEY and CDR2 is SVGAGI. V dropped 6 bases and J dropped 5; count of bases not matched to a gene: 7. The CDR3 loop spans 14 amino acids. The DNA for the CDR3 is TGTGCCAGCAGGGAGCTAGCGGGAGACAACGAGCAGTACTTC. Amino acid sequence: CASRELAGDNEQYF.

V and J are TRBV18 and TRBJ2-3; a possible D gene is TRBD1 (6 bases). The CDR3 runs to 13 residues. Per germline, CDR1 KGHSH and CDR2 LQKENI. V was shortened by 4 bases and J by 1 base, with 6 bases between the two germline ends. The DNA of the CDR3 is TGTGCCAGCTCACAGGGGGGCACAGATACGCAGTATTTT. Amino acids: CASSQGGTDTQYF.

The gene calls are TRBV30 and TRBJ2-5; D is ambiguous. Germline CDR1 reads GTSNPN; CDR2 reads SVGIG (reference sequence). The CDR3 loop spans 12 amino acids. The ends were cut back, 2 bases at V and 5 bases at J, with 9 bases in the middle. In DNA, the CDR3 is TGTGCCTGGAGTAGAGAGTCGGAGACCCAGTACTTC. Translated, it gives CAWSRESETQYF.

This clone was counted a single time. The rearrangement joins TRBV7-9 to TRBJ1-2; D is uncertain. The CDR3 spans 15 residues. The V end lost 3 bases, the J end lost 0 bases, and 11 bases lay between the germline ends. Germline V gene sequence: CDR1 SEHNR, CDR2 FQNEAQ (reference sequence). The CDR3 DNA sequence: TGTGCCAGCAGCTTCGATACAGCCTCTAACTATGGCTACACCTTC. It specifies CASSFDTASNYGYTF. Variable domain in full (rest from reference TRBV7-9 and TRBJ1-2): DTGVSQNPRHKITKRGQNVTFRCDPISEHNRLYWYRQTLGQGPEFLTYFQNEAQLEKSRLLSDRFSAERPKGSFSTLEIQRTEQGDSAMYLCASSFDTASNYGYTFGSGTRLTVV.

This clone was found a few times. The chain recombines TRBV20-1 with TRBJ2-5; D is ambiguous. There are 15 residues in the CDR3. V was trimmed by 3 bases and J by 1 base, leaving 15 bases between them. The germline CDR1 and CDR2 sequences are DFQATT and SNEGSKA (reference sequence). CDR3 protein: CSASHSPSPQETQYF. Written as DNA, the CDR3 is TGCAGTGCTAGTCATAGTCCCTCCCCCCAAGAGACCCAGTACTTC.

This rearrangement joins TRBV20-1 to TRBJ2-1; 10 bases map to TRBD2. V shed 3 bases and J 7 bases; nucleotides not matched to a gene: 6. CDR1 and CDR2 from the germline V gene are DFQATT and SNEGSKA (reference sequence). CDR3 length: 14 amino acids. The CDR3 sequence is CSASPLAGANEQFF. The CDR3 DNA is TGCAGTGCTAGTCCTCTAGCGGGGGCTAATGAGCAGTTCTTC.

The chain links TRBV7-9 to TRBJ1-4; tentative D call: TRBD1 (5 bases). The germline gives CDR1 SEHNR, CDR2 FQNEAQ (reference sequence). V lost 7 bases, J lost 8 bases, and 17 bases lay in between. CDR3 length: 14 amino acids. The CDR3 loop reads CASTLGGEEEKLFF. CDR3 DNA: TGTGCCAGCACACTCGGGGGGGAAGAGGAAAAACTGTTTTTT. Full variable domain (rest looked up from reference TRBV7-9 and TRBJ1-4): DTGVSQNPRHKITKRGQNVTFRCDPISEHNRLYWYRQTLGQGPEFLTYFQNEAQLEKSRLLSDRFSAERPKGSFSTLEIQRTEQGDSAMYLCASTLGGEEEKLFFGSGTQLSVL.